This TCR beta chain was profiled in a study of beta chain features in type 1 diabetes. Overall study context: Healthy donors, compared against patients, showed similar age, gender and cell yields.

All of the isolated RNA was reverse transcribed, so expressed TCRB transcripts were sequenced. Sequencing of naive, central memory and regulatory T cell samples gave an average of about 3.7 million reads. The protocol was immunoSEQ multiplex PCR, while the TCRdb copy is restricted to in-frame clones and leaves out a portion. Among 100,000 to 150,000 clones, 17% were seen once, and the ten largest hold around 2.5%. Notes on the study in general: Type 1 diabetes patients showed a moderate but significant shortening of TCRB CDR3s in all four CD4+ subsets. For cells with high TCR expression, cDNA sequencing could yield over-representation.

This clone was seen a few times. Its antigen is unknown. Sequenced: central memory CD4+ T cells from blood. This TCR came from a man younger than 35 with type 1 diabetes.

CDR3 in DNA: TGTGCCAGCAGCGTAGCCCCCGGCGCCGGGGGAGAGACCCAGTACTTC. Encoded protein: CASSVAPGAGGETQYF. The rearrangement joins TRBV9 to TRBJ2-5; tentative D call: TRBD2 (6 bases). Germline V CDR1 and CDR2: SGDLS, YYNGEE. The V gene lost 0 bases and the J gene lost 4 bases, with 16 bases spanning the gap. This CDR3 spans 16 amino acids.